This TCR beta chain is drawn from a study of blood T cell repertoires in COVID-19. The CDR3 is 17 residues long. The germline V gene has CDR1 SGDLS and CDR2 YYNGEE. The V and J ends lost 1 base and 2 bases respectively, with 17 bases between them. The authors' processing: Reference gene primer amplification in the assay estimated nucleated cell counts. Repertoires were generated with immunoSEQ multiplex PCR, while TCRdb's copy carries only in-frame clones and drops some. The V and J calls and the clone size are those of that table, but D and trimming were determined from the DNA. Among roughly 170,000 clones listed, 70% to 85% were seen once. Participants spanned ages about 18 to 95 years and resided in 20 to 30 US areas. Symptom resolution, clearance, or two negative PCRs marked donors in Cohort 3 as recovered.

This receptor was taken from a woman aged 45 to 65 who had recovered from COVID-19. The rearrangement uses TRBV9 and TRBJ2-3; D is perhaps TRBD2 (6 bases). Sequencing was carried out using PBMCs or T cells enriched from blood (not recorded which). CDR3 loop: CASSVSGGDGNTDTQYF. For the CDR3, the DNA is TGTGCCAGCAGCGTAAGCGGAGGGGATGGCAACACAGATACGCAGTATTTT.